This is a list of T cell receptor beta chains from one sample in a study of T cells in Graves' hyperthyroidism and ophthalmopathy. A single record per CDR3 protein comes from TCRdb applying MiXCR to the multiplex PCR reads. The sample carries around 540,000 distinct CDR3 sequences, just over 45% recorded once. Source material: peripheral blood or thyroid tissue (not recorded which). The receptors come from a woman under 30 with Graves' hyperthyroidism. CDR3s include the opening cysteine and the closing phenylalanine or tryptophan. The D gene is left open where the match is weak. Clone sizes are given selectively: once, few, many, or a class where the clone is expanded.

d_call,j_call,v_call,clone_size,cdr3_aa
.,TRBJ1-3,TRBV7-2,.,CASALGGGTGNTIYF
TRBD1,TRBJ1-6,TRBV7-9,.,CASSIGQGEILHF
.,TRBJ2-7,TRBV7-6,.,CASSLVGGGGYEQYF
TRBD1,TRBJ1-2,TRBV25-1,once,CASQVGQGYGYTF
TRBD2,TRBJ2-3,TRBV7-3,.,CASSSSRRAGGTDTQYF
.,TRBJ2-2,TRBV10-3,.,CASSQQGGAGELFF
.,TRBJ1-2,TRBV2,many,CASRVDSEYGYTF
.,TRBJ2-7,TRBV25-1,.,CASSDQGYDEQYF
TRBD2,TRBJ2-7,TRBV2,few,CASSESSGRAYEQYF
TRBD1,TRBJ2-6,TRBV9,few,CASSLDRGLGANVLTF
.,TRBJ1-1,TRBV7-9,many,CASSQTDNTEAFF
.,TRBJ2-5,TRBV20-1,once,CSARVILERQETQYF
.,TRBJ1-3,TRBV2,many,CASSGSPAENTIYF
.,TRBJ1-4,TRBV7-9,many,CASSLGTADLQLFF
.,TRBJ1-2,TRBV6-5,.,CASSYSTVGYGYTF
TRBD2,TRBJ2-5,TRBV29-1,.,CSVALAGGADTQYF
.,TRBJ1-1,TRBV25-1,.,CASSEYRGSYTEAFF
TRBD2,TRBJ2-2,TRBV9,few,CASSAIAGNTGELFF
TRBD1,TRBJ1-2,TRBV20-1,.,CSASVEPGQGVAGYTF
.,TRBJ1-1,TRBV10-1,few,CASSEERAREAFF
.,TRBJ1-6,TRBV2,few,CATTAGGQVSPLHF
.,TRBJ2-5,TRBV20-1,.,CSARKGPPETQYF
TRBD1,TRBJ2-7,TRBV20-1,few,CSAKSTGGGGQYF
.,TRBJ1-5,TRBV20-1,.,CSASQTWAQHF
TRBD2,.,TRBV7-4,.,CASSPSGRPSYNEQFF
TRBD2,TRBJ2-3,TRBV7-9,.,CASSLVGRADTQYF
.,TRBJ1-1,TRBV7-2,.,CASSTPRPTGMNTEAFF
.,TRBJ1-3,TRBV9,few,CASSATQGSTNTIYF
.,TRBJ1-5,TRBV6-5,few,CASSPGPLGKPQHF
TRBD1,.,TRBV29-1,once,CSARQGGQWTQYF
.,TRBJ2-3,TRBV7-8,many,CASSSAPPTGETDTQYF
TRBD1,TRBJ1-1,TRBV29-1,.,CSISQGAAEAFF
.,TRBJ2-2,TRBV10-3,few,CAISVWGANTGELFF
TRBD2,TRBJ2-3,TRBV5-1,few,CASSPETSGGTDTQYF
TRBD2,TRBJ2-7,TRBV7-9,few,CASSLGLAENYEQYF
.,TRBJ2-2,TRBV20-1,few,CSARPGELFF
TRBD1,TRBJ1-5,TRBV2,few,CASSSRDSYNQPQHF
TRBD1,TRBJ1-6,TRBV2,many,CASSAGGTPSPLHF
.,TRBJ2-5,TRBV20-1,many,CSAREKETQYF
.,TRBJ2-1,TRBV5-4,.,CASSFLGVTREQCF
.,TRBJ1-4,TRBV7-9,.,CASSLGGGDATANEKLFF
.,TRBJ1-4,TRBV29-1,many,CSVEEENEEKLFF
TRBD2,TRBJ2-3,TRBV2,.,CASRVRRGSEDTQYF
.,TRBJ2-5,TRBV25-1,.,CASSLSRAETQYF
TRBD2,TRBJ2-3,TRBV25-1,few,CASGGPAGGTDTQYF